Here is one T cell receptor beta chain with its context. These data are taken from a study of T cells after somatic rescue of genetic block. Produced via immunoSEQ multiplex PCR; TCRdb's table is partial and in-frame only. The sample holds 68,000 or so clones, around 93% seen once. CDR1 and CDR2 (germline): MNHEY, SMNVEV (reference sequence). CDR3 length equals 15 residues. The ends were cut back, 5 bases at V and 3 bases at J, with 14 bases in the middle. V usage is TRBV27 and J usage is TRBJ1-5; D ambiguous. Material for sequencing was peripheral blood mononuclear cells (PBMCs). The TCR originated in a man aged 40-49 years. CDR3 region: CASSPGVTPNQPQHF. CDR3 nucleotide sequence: TGTGCCAGCAGTCCAGGAGTAACACCCAATCAGCCCCAGCATTTT.